This T cell receptor beta chain was sequenced during a study of OX40 agonist ivuxolimab in advanced cancers. Overall study findings and caveats: Clonal expansion in partial responders at 0.1-3.0 mg/kg ranked among the lowest.

About this clone: Its target is not known.

Repertoires were generated with immunoSEQ multiplex PCR, while TCRdb's copy carries only in-frame clones and drops some. The sample lists some 99,000 clones; around 88% were seen once. The receptor's source is an adult with an advanced solid tumor such as melanoma, head and neck, liver or kidney cancer. This sample comprised CD4+ or CD8+ T cells sorted from blood, obtained in a trial of the OX40 agonist ivuxolimab.

CDR3 sequence: CASSGQQLPAAEAFF. The DNA for the CDR3 is TGCGCCAGCAGCGGCCAGCAACTCCCGGCGGCTGAAGCTTTCTTT. This chain joins TRBV5-1 and TRBJ1-1, with D uncertain. CDR3 length equals 15 residues. Germline V gene lookup returns CDR1 SGHRS and CDR2 YFSETQ. The V gene lost 4 bases and the J gene lost 6 bases, with 19 bases spanning the gap.